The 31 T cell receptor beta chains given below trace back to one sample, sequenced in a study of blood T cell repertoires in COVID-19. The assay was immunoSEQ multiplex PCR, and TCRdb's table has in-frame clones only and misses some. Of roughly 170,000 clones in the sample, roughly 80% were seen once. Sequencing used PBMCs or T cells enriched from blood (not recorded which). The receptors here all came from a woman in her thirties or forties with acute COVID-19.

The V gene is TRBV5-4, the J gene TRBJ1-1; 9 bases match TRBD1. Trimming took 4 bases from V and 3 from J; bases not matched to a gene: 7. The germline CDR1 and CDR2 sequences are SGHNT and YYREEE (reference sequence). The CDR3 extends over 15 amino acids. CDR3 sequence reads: CASSRPGQGYTEAFF. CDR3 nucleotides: TGTGCCAGCAGCCGACCGGGACAGGGCTACACTGAAGCTTTCTTT.

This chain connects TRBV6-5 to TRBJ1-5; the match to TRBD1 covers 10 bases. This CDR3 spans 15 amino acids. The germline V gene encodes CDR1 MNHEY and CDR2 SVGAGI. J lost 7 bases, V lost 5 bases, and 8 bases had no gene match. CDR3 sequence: CASSPQGQGKQPQHF. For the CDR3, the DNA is TGTGCCAGCAGTCCCCAGGGACAGGGGAAGCAGCCCCAGCATTTT.

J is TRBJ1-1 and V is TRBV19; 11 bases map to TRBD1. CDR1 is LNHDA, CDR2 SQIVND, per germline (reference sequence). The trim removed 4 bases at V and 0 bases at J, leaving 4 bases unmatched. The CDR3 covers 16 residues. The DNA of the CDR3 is TGTGCCAGTAGTAACCGGGACAGGGGGATGAACACTGAAGCTTTCTTT. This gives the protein CASSNRDRGMNTEAFF.

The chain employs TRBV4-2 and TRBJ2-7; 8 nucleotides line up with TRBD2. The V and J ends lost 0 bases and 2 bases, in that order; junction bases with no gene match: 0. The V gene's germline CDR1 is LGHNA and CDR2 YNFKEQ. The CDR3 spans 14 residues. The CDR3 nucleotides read TGTGCCAGCAGCCAAGAGGGACTAGCCTACGAGCAGTACTTC. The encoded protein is CASSQEGLAYEQYF.

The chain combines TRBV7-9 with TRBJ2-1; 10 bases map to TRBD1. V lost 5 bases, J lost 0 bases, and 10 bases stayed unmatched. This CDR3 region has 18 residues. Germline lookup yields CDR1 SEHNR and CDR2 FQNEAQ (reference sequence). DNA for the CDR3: TGTGCCAGCAGCACTACCCCGGGACAGGGGAGCTCCTACAATGAGCAGTTCTTC. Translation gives CASSTTPGQGSSYNEQFF. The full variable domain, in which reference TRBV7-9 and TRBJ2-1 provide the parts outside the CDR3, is DTGVSQNPRHKITKRGQNVTFRCDPISEHNRLYWYRQTLGQGPEFLTYFQNEAQLEKSRLLSDRFSAERPKGSFSTLEIQRTEQGDSAMYLCASSTTPGQGSSYNEQFFGPGTRLTVL.

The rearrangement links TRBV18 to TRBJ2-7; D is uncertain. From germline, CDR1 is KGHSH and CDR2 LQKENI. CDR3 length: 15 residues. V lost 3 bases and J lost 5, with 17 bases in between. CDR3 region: CASSPRKAEGNEQYF. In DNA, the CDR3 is TGTGCCAGCTCACCCCGAAAGGCGGAAGGAAACGAGCAGTACTTC.

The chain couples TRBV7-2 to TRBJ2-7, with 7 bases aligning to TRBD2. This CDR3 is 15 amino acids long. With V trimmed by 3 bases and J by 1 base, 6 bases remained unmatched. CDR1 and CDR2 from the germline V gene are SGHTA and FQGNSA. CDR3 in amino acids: CASSLSSGPSYEQYV. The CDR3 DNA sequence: TGTGCCAGCAGCTTGAGTAGCGGGCCATCCTACGAGCAGTACGTC.

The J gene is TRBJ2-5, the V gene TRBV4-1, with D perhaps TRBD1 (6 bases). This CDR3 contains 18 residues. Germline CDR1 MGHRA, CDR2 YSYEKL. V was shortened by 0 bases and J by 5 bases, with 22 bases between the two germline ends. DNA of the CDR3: TGCGCCAGCAGCCAAGATCACATTATGGGGGTTAGGGGGGAGACCCAGTACTTC. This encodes CASSQDHIMGVRGETQYF.

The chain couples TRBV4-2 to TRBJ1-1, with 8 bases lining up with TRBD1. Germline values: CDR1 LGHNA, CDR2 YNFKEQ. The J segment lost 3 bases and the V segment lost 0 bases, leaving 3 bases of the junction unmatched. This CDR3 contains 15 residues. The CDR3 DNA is TGTGCCAGCAGCCAAGAACGGGACAGGTACACTGAAGCTTTCTTT. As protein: CASSQERDRYTEAFF.

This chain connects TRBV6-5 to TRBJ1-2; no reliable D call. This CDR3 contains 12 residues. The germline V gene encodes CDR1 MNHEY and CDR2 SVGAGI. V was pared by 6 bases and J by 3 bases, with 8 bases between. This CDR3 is CASREPHYGYTF. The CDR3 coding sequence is TGTGCCAGCAGGGAGCCGCACTATGGCTACACCTTC.

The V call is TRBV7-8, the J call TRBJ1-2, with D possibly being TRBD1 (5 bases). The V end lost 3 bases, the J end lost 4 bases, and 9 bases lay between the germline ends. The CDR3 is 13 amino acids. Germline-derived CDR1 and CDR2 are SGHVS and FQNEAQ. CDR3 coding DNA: TGTGCCAGCAGCTTTGATGGGGCCTATGGCTACACCTTC. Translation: CASSFDGAYGYTF.

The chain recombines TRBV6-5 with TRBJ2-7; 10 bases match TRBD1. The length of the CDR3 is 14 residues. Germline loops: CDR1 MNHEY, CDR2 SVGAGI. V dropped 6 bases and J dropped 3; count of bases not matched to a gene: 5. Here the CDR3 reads CASRDRGLHYEQYF. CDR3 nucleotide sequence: TGTGCCAGCAGAGACAGGGGGCTTCACTACGAGCAGTACTTC.

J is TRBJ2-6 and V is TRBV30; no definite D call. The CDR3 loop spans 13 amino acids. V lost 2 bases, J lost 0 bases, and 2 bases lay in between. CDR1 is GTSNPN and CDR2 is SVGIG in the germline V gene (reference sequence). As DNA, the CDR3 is TGTGCCTGGAGTTACTCTGGGGCCAACGTCCTGACTTTC. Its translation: CAWSYSGANVLTF.

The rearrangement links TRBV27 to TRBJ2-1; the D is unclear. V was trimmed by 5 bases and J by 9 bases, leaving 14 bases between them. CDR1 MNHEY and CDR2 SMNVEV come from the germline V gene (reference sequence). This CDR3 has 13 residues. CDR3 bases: TGTGCCAGCAGTCCACATATTGATATTGAGCAGTTCTTC. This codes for CASSPHIDIEQFF.

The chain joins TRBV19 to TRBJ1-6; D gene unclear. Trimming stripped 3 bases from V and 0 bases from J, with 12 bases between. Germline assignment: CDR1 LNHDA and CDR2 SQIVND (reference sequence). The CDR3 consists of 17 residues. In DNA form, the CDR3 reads TGTGCCAGTAGTATCGGCAGGCTGGGCTCCTATAATTCACCCCTCCACTTT. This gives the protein CASSIGRLGSYNSPLHF.

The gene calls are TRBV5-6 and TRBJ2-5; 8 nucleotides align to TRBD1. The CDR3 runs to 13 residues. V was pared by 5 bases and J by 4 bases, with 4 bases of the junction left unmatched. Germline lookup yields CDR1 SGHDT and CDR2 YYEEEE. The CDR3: CASRDTGGETQYF. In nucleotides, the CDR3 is TGTGCCAGCAGGGATACAGGGGGAGAGACCCAGTACTTC.

CDR3 coding DNA: TGTGCCAGCAGCTCTAGGGGCACCGGGGAGCTGTTTTTT. This encodes CASSSRGTGELFF. The chain couples TRBV11-3 to TRBJ2-2, with D possibly matching TRBD1 (5 bases). V shed 4 bases and J shed 4 bases, with 7 bases lying between them. The CDR3 is 13 amino acids. Germline V gene lookup returns CDR1 SGHNT and CDR2 YENEEA.

This CDR3 is CASSPAASGSYNEQFF. CDR3 DNA: TGTGCCAGCAGCCCAGCGGCTAGCGGCTCCTACAATGAGCAGTTCTTC. This rearrangement joins TRBV7-2 to TRBJ2-1; 7 nucleotides match TRBD2. J lost 0 bases, V lost 5 bases, and 7 bases had no gene match. Germline V gene data show CDR1 as SGHTA and CDR2 as FQGNSA. CDR3 length equals 16 residues.

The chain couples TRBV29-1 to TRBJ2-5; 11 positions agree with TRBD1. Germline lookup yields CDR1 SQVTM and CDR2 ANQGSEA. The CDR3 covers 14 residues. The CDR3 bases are TGCAGTGCTATGGACAGGGGGCATGAAGAGACCCAGTACTTC. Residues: CSAMDRGHEETQYF. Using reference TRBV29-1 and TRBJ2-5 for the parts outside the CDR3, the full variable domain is SAVISQKPSRDICQRGTSLTIQCQVDSQVTMMFWYRQQPGQSLTLIATANQGSEATYESGFVIDKFPISRPNLTFSTLTVSNMSPEDSSIYLCSAMDRGHEETQYFGPGTRLLVL.

The CDR3 loop is CASSEGGGRPHNEQFF. CDR3 nucleotide sequence: TGTGCCAGCAGTGAAGGAGGCGGGAGGCCTCACAATGAGCAGTTCTTC. V usage is TRBV6-1 and J usage is TRBJ2-1; 8 bases fit TRBD2. The J segment lost 5 bases and the V segment lost 1 base, leaving 7 bases of the junction unmatched. The CDR3 sequence is 16 residues long. Per germline, CDR1 MNHNS and CDR2 SASEGT.

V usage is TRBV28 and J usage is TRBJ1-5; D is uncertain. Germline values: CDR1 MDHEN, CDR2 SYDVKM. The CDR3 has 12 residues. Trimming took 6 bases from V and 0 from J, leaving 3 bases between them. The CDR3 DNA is TGTGCCAGCAGATATAGCAATCAGCCCCAGCATTTT. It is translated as CASRYSNQPQHF.

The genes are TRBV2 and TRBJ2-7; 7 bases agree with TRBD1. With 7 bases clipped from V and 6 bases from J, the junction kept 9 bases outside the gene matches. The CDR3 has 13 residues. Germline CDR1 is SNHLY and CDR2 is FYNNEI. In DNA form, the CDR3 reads TGTGCCAGCACCGGGACAGCTGATCTCGAGCAGTACGTC. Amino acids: CASTGTADLEQYV.

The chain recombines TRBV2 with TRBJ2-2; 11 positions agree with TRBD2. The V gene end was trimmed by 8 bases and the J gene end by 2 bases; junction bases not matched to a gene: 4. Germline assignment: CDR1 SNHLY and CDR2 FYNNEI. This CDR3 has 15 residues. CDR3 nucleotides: TGTGCCAGCGGTAGCGGGAGGGCCAACACCGGGGAGCTGTTTTTT. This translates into CASGSGRANTGELFF.

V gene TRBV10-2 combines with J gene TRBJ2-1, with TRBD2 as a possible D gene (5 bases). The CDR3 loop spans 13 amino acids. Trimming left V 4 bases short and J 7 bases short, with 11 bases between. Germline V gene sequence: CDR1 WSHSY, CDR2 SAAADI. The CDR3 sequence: CASSAGGSNEQFF. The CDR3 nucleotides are TGCGCCAGCAGTGCAGGAGGTTCTAATGAGCAGTTCTTC.

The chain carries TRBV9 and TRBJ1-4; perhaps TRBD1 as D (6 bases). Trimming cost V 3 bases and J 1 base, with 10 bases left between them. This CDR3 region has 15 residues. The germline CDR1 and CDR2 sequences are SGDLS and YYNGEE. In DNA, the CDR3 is TGTGCCAGCAGCGCTCAGGGGCAAACTAATGAAAAACTGTTTTTT. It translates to CASSAQGQTNEKLFF.

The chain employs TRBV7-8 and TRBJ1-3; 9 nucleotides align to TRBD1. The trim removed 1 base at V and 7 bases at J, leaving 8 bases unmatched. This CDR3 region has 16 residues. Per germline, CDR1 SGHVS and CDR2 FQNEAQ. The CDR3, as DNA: TGTGCCAGCAGCTTAGAGGGACAGGGCAGGTTCAACACCATATATTTT. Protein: CASSLEGQGRFNTIYF.

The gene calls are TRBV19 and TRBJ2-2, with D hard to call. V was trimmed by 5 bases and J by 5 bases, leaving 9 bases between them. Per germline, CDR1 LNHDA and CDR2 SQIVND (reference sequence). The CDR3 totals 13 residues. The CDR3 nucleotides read TGTGCCAGTAGTCATACACCAACCGGGGAGCTGTTTTTT. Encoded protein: CASSHTPTGELFF.

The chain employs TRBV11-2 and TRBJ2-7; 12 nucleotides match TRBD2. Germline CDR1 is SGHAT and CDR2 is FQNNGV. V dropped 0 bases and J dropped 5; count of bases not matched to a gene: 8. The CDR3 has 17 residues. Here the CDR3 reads CASSLDPSGRAYDEQYF. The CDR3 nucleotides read TGTGCCAGCAGCTTAGACCCTAGCGGGAGGGCCTATGACGAGCAGTACTTC.

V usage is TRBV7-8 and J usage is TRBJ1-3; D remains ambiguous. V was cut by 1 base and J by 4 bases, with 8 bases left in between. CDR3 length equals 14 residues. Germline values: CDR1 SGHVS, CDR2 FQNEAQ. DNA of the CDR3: TGTGCCAGCAGCTTAGTGGGCAGCGGAAACACCATATATTTT. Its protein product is CASSLVGSGNTIYF.

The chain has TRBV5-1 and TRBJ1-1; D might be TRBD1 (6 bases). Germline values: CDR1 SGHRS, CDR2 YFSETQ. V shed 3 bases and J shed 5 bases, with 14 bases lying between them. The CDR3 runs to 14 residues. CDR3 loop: CASSSSGGRTEAFF. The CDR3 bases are TGCGCCAGCAGCTCAAGCGGGGGGCGGACTGAAGCTTTCTTT.

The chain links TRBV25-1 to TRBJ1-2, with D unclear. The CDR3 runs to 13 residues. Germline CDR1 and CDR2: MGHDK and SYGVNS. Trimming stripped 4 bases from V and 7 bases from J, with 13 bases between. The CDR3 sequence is CASSGRVSLGYTF. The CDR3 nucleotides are TGTGCCAGCAGTGGGAGGGTCTCTCTTGGCTACACCTTC.